This T cell receptor (beta chain) was sequenced during a study of blood T cell repertoires in COVID-19. The wider study: T cells, B-cell-depleted T cells, or PBMCs provided the cDNA or gDNA that served as material.

CDR3 size: 13 residues. Between the trimmed V and J ends, which lost 7 bases and 0 bases, there was a span of 10 bases. Germline CDR1 MGHDK, CDR2 SYGVNS. The repertoire was sequenced with immunoSEQ multiplex PCR; TCRdb's copy has only in-frame clones and lacks some. This repertoire shows about 190,000 clones, approximately 91% found once; its top ten account for about 7%. The clonotype originates from a man in his forties or fifties with acute or convalescent COVID-19. The V and J genes are TRBV25-1 and TRBJ2-7; possible D gene TRBD1, 6 bases. Sequencing was performed on peripheral blood. This chain's CDR3 is CASKRQASYEQYF. Here the CDR3 DNA reads TGTGCCAGCAAGCGACAGGCCTCCTACGAGCAGTACTTC.